This T cell receptor beta chain was captured in a study of T cells after yellow fever vaccination. Study-level points and caveats: After the booster, roughly 96% of CD4 and approximately 90% of CD8 primary-response clones were re-detected.

The CDR3 is 16 amino acids. Trimming removed 0 bases at V and 4 bases at J, with 15 bases between. The germline gives CDR1 LGHNA, CDR2 YSLEER. TCR cDNA was made by 5'RACE template switching, adding a universal primer site and UMIs. TCRdb reanalysed the 5' RACE reads using MiXCR and keeps one entry per CDR3 protein. The sample contains a few hundred thousand distinct CDR3 sequences, about 5.2% of which appear only once. This clonotype was observed at least ten times. Its antigen is unknown. This clonotype originated in a man younger than 35 who received the YFV17D yellow fever vaccine. The sample in question was CD4+ T cells sorted from PBMCs, obtained on the day of the yellow fever booster vaccination. J is TRBJ1-2 and V is TRBV4-3; D remains ambiguous. The chain's CDR3 is CASSQDFGEDSYGYTF. CDR3 in DNA: TGCGCCAGCAGCCAAGATTTCGGGGAGGATAGCTATGGCTACACCTTC.